A selection of T cell receptor beta chains follows, all from one sample in a study of cytomegalovirus exposure and HLA in healthy donors. Sequencing was performed with immunoSEQ multiplex PCR; in TCRdb, only in-frame clones are kept and a portion is missing. This table holds about 140,000 clones, 65% to 85% found once. Sequencing input: PBMCs. These receptor sequences come from a man between 18 and 29 years old in good health and CMV-seronegative. Each CDR3 is given with its conserved first and last residue. D genes are given only for firm matches. The size field is filled for only some rows; it gives once, few, many or a size class.

V,size,J,D,DNA,CDR3
TRBV6-6,-,TRBJ1-2,-,TGTGCCAGCAGTTACGCGGACAGTAACTATGGCTACACCTTC,CASSYADSNYGYTF
TRBV1,-,TRBJ1-2,-,TGCACCAGCAGCCAAGGCAGGGATGGCTACACCTTC,CTSSQGRDGYTF
TRBV6-1,few,TRBJ2-7,-,TGTGCCAGCAGTGAATGGGGGCAGTACGAGCAGTACTTC,CASSEWGQYEQYF
TRBV2,few,TRBJ1-1,-,TGTGCCAGCAGTCCTCTGACAGCGAACACTGAAGCTTTCTTT,CASSPLTANTEAFF
TRBV9,-,TRBJ2-3,-,TGTGCCAGCAGCGTAGAGTTGGGCGGGGCAACTCATAGGCAGTATTTT,CASSVELGGATHRQYF
TRBV4-3,-,TRBJ1-2,TRBD1,TGCGCCAGCAGCCGAGGGGGACAGGGGGCCAGTGGCTACACCTTC,CASSRGGQGASGYTF
TRBV7-7,-,TRBJ2-3,-,TGTGCTAGCAGCCCTAGGCCCGGGGGATCAGATACGCAGTATTTT,CASSPRPGGSDTQYF
TRBV7-2,once,TRBJ1-3,-,TGTGCCAGCAGCCGTTATACTCGGGGGGACTCTGGAAACACCATATATTTT,CASSRYTRGDSGNTIYF
TRBV7-2,few,TRBJ2-2,TRBD1,TGTGCCAGCGGCACCGGGACAGGGGCGGCCGGGGAGCTGTTTTTT,CASGTGTGAAGELFF
TRBV2,once,TRBJ2-1,-,TGTGCCAGCAGCGCAGGGGCCTCCCACTACAATGAGCAGTTCTTC,CASSAGASHYNEQFF
TRBV7-6,few,TRBJ2-7,-,TGTGCCAGCAGCCAACTAAGGGGGGGAGAGCAGTACTTC,CASSQLRGGEQYF
TRBV7-8,-,TRBJ2-7,-,TGTGCCAGCAGCTTAAATCGGGACGAGCAGTACTTC,CASSLNRDEQYF
TRBV27,few,TRBJ1-1,-,TGTGCCAGCAACGCTGGCCCGAACACTGAAGCTTTCTTT,CASNAGPNTEAFF
TRBV30,few,TRBJ1-3,-,TGTGCCTGGAGTGGATCGACGGGCTCTGGAAACACCATATATTTT,CAWSGSTGSGNTIYF
TRBV21-1,-,TRBJ2-5,-,TGTGCCAGCAGCCTAGGGAAACTAGCGCGCCAAGAGACCCAGTACTTC,CASSLGKLARQETQYF
TRBV5-1,-,TRBJ2-7,-,TGCGCCAGCAGCTCGACAGGAGAGTACGAGCAGTACTTC,CASSSTGEYEQYF
TRBV29-1,few,TRBJ1-5,-,TGCAGCGTTAAGGCGGGGAATGGCAATCAGCCCCAGCATTTT,CSVKAGNGNQPQHF
TRBV2,few,TRBJ1-1,TRBD1,TGTGCCAGCAGGGACAGGGGCCCAGAAGCTTTCTTT,CASRDRGPEAFF
TRBV5-1,-,TRBJ2-3,TRBD2,TGCGCCAGCAGCTTGGGATTTGGACTAGCGGGACCTAGCACAGATACGCAGTATTTT,CASSLGFGLAGPSTDTQYF
TRBV11-1,-,TRBJ2-5,TRBD1,TGTGCCAGCAGCTCCCCCGTTGGGACAGGGGCTGGAGAGACCCAGTACTTC,CASSSPVGTGAGETQYF
TRBV9,-,TRBJ2-3,TRBD2,TGTGCCAGCAGCGCCGGGCAGGGGAAGACTAGCGGGGGGGCCCGGGATACGCAGTATTTT,CASSAGQGKTSGGARDTQYF
TRBV13,-,TRBJ1-1,-,TGTGCCAGCAGCTTAGGTCGCGGTTACACTGAAGCTTTCTTT,CASSLGRGYTEAFF
TRBV6-5,few,TRBJ1-5,-,TGTGCCAGCAGTCCACAACAGGGCCAGCAGCCCCAGCATTTT,CASSPQQGQQPQHF
TRBV29-1,-,TRBJ1-4,-,TGCAGCGTTGAAAACTTTAATGAAAAACTGTTTTTT,CSVENFNEKLFF
TRBV5-1,once,TRBJ1-1,TRBD1,TGCGCCAGCAGCCCATCGGATGCCAGGGGGGACACTGAAGCTTTCTTT,CASSPSDARGDTEAFF
TRBV7-6,once,TRBJ2-3,-,TGTGCCAGCAGCTGGGGAGAAGATACGCAGTATTTT,CASSWGEDTQYF
TRBV2,few,TRBJ1-4,TRBD1,TGTGCCGCGACCGGGACAGTGAATGAAAAACTGTTTTTT,CAATGTVNEKLFF
TRBV10-3,-,TRBJ1-2,TRBD1,TGTGCCATCAGTGCCGGGACAGGGAACCCAGCTAACTATGGCTACACCTTC,CAISAGTGNPANYGYTF
TRBV4-1,-,TRBJ1-4,-,TGCGCCAGCAGCCAAGAGGGGGGGCCAACTAATGAAAAACTGTTTTTT,CASSQEGGPTNEKLFF
TRBV9,-,TRBJ1-4,-,TGTGCCAGCAGCGTAGGCCAGGGCCAAGGAAAATCTGATGAACTGTTTTTT,CASSVGQGQGKSDELFF
TRBV12-5,-,TRBJ1-3,-,TGTGCTAGTGGTTTCGGGTTCTCTGGAAACACCATATATTTT,CASGFGFSGNTIYF
TRBV9,-,TRBJ2-1,-,TGTGCCAGCAGCGTAAGTGGGGCTGTCTACAATGAGCAGTTCTTC,CASSVSGAVYNEQFF
TRBV7-9,-,TRBJ1-2,TRBD1,TGTGCCAGCAGCGACGACAGGGGCGGCTACACCTTC,CASSDDRGGYTF
TRBV14,-,TRBJ2-7,-,TGTGCCAGCAGCCCCAGGGGTTACGAGCAGTACTTC,CASSPRGYEQYF
TRBV19,-,TRBJ2-1,-,TGTGCCAGTAGTCAGCCTTCAGGGAATGAGCAGTTCTTC,CASSQPSGNEQFF
TRBV9,-,TRBJ1-1,TRBD1,TGTGCCAGCAGCCCCCGGACAGGGTGGCCTGAAGCTTTCTTT,CASSPRTGWPEAFF
TRBV4-1,few,TRBJ1-4,TRBD1,TGCGCCAGCAGCCCCCCGAGGACAGGTGCTAATGAAAAACTGTTTTTT,CASSPPRTGANEKLFF
TRBV27,-,TRBJ2-2,TRBD2,TGTGCCAGCAGTGCGGGGGGGGGAACCGGGGAGCTGTTTTTT,CASSAGGGTGELFF
TRBV7-6,many,TRBJ1-1,TRBD1,TGTGCCAGCAGCTTCTCCTCGGACAGGGGCTTTGAAGCTTTCTTT,CASSFSSDRGFEAFF
TRBV4-2,-,TRBJ2-3,-,TGTGCCAGCAGCCAAGTCCCGACTAGTGGGGCAGATACGCAGTATTTT,CASSQVPTSGADTQYF
TRBV10-3,-,TRBJ1-1,-,TGTGCCACCGAAAAAAAGTACAGGGCGGAAGCTTTCTTT,CATEKKYRAEAFF
TRBV10-3,-,TRBJ2-3,-,TGTGCCATCAGTGAGATGGGGGCTGCAGATACGCAGTATTTT,CAISEMGAADTQYF
TRBV6-5,-,TRBJ1-5,TRBD1,TGTGCCAGCAGGAGCGGACAGGGGGCTCGTCAGCCCCAGCATTTT,CASRSGQGARQPQHF
TRBV19,-,TRBJ1-5,TRBD1,TGTGCCAGCTCGACAGGGATGGGCAATCAGCCCCAGCATTTT,CASSTGMGNQPQHF